This T cell receptor (beta chain) was sequenced for a study of shared clonotypes between healthy human individuals (dated by TCRdb to 2019 to 2021). About the full investigation: Three men and a couple of women, aged 18 to 49 years, made up the cohort. Each donor's leukapheresis produced roughly between about 0.9 and 9.5 billion PBMCs. For each donor, CD4 naive and CD4 memory were each given three plates, CD8 naive was given two plates, and CD8 memory was given one plate. Blood TCR repertoires of about five healthy adults were deeply sequenced to estimate repertoire size and the extent of clonotype sharing between individuals. Different laboratories and diverse techniques were used to prepare libraries and sequence TCR repertoires, to increase sequencing depth and limit assay-specific biases.

The germline V gene specifies SGHRS as CDR1 and YFSETQ as CDR2. From its cysteine to its phenylalanine, the CDR3 spans 16 amino acids. Only CDR3 DNA remains: 48 bases, in frame from the first base. After removal of 2 bases from V and 0 bases from J, the junction retains 5 bases not matched to a gene. The donors were healthy, HIV-negative adults with no recently reported acute infections or vaccinations. All donors were Caucasian adults living in Nashville, Tennessee, USA. CD4+ T cells were enriched by magnetic negative selection; naive cells were then positively selected on CD45RA, and the negative fraction formed the memory subset. Blood was obtained by leukapheresis, after which PBMCs were separated by Ficoll-Histopaque density gradient centrifugation and cryopreserved in liquid nitrogen vapor phase. Analytical flow cytometry was used to check the purity and quantity of each magnetically sorted T cell population. Each sorted fraction had its genomic DNA isolated and then quantified by UV absorbance on a Nanodrop 2000c.

Study-level results and caveats: Naive subsets generally had larger estimated clonotype richness than memory subsets. Pairwise subsampling indicated that sequencing depth was expected to affect the degree of clonotype sharing among donors. The genetic and exposure-history diversity represented was limited by the small number of donors. Sampling was limited to blood, and TCR repertoires in tissue likely differ from TCR repertoires in blood. Incomplete sequencing was indicated by rarefaction of sorted-subset datasets, despite the large sequencing depth. When a few donors were compared, the shared fraction of clonotypes was about 5% for naive CD4, 3.5% to 4% for naive CD8, 2.3% for memory CD4, and 0.35% to 0.4% for memory CD8. Compared with non-shared clonotypes, the clonotypes found in all four sorted-subset donors had higher generation probabilities.

As for this clone: Its binding antigen is unknown. No base-level quality is on record; no much larger clone is a single base apart.

TCR CDR3 regions were amplified from genomic DNA by multiplex PCR using the deep immunoSEQ assay. Genomic DNA extracted from each cell subset was distributed evenly over all wells of several immunoSEQ 96-well plates, and each plate served as one replicate. Each replicate PCR for sorted subsets received approximately 220 ng genomic DNA, equal to 30,000 or so T cell genomes. The purified libraries were quantified using a Qubit 3.0 fluorometer, sized with a Bioanalyzer 2100, and then quantified again using the KAPA Library Quantification kit. Every immunoSEQ 96-well plate was sequenced on a separate single-read 150-cycle Illumina NextSeq 550 flow cell. The study's processing was this. The immunoSEQ output contained only junctional sequences without quality scores, so filtering could not match that applied to full-length reads. Sequences were annotated with PyIR, a Python wrapper for IgBLAST v1.9, using IMGT germline references to assign V/J genes and CDR3. Reads with weak V/J assignments (E-value above 1e-6), missing CDR3, stop codons, out-of-frame junctions, or ambiguous translated residues were removed. V3J clonotypes were defined by identical inferred V gene, J gene, and CDR3 amino acid sequence. Percentage overlap between repertoires was computed as shared unique clonotypes divided by the size of the smaller repertoire. Richness of each repertoire was evaluated using RTK rarefaction, the Chao1 estimator, and Recon v2.1 estimates of unobserved clonotypes. For all TCRbeta clonotypes obtained by the gDNA method from a few donors, generation probabilities were computed with OLGA. This immuneACCESS table, as held by TCRdb, lists in-frame sequences with V and J called but not all clones. Of the missing ones, under half trace to an unresolved V gene in checked studies; the others have no known cause. V and J calls and clone size are those listed in that table; D and trimming were worked out from the DNA. In all, the sample holds 1,500,000 or so clones, and about 98.5% of those were seen once. Approximately 0.4% of the sample rests with the top ten.

This clonotype was sampled from a young man in good health. This receptor chain uses TRBV5-1 and TRBJ2-1, with 7 junctional bases fitting TRBD2. The source material was naive CD4+ T cells sorted from blood. According to the study, the label for this sample's cell subset or site signals: CD45RA+ positively selected. The DNA sequence is TGCGCCAGCAGCTTTACGGCGGGAGCCTCCTACAATGAGCAGTTCTTC. This sequence encodes CASSFTAGASYNEQFF.